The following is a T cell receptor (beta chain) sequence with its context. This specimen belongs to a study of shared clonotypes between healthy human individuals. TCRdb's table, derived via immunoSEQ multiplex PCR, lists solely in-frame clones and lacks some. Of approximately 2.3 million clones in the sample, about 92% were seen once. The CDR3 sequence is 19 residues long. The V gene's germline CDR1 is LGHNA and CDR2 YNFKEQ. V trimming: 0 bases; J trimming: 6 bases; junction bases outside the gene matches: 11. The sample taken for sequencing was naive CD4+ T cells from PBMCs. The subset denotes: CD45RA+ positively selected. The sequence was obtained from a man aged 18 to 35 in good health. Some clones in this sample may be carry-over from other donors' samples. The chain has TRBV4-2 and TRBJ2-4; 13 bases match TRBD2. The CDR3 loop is CASSQDPGLAGERVNIQYF. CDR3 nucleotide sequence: TGTGCCAGCAGCCAAGATCCCGGACTAGCGGGAGAGAGGGTAAACATTCAGTACTTC.